The following is a TCR beta chain sequence with its context. The data belong to a study of cytomegalovirus exposure and HLA in healthy donors. The CDR3 consists of 14 residues. Germline CDR1 is MNHNY and CDR2 is SVGAGI (reference sequence). V lost 0 bases to trimming and J lost 3 bases, with 9 bases between them. The method was immunoSEQ multiplex PCR; TCRdb's version includes in-frame clones alone and lacks a portion of them. The sample holds some 290,000 clones; roughly 86% are singletons and the top ten take around 0.88%. The rearrangement links TRBV6-6 to TRBJ2-7; weak D call: TRBD1 (5 bases). The sequence came from a man under 40 in good health and CMV-seronegative. Sequencing was performed on PBMCs. CDR3 sequence (DNA): TGTGCCAGCAGTTACTCGAAAGGGGACTACGAGCAGTACTTC. Translating it yields CASSYSKGDYEQYF.